Listed below are T cell receptor beta chains from one sample, sequenced in a study of OX40 agonist ivuxolimab in advanced cancers. Assay: immunoSEQ multiplex PCR; the TCRdb copy retains only in-frame clones and omits some. The sample holds around 74,000 clones, about 92% seen once. The input for sequencing was CD4+ or CD8+ T cells sorted from blood, taken in a trial of the OX40 agonist ivuxolimab. Every receptor here comes from an adult with an advanced solid tumor such as melanoma, head and neck, liver or kidney cancer. Both conserved end residues are part of each CDR3. The D gene is left open where the match is weak. The listing skips clone size in some rows; elsewhere it reads once, few, many or a size class.

J | D | size | V | length | CDR3 | DNA
TRBJ1-2 | - | - | TRBV14 | 13 | CASSWDRNYGYTF | TGTGCCAGCAGCTGGGATCGTAACTATGGCTACACCTTC
TRBJ1-2 | TRBD1 | - | TRBV11-3 | 14 | CASSLQGANYGYTF | TGTGCCAGCAGCTTACAGGGGGCGAACTATGGCTACACCTTC
TRBJ1-1 | - | once | TRBV7-2 | 14 | CASSLFPENTEAFF | TGTGCCAGCAGCTTATTTCCCGAGAACACTGAAGCTTTCTTT
TRBJ1-5 | - | - | TRBV28 | 12 | CASSSPTDSQHF | TGTGCCAGCAGCTCCCCCACAGACTCCCAGCATTTT
TRBJ2-6 | - | - | TRBV4-3 | 17 | CASSPRQPSSGANVLTF | TGCGCCAGCAGCCCCCGACAGCCGAGCTCTGGGGCCAACGTCCTGACTTTC
TRBJ2-4 | - | - | TRBV28 | 18 | CASSEQGLGFLAKNIQYF | TGTGCCAGCAGCGAACAGGGTTTGGGGTTCCTAGCCAAAAACATTCAGTACTTC
TRBJ2-3 | TRBD1 | - | TRBV5-6 | 17 | CASSRGTGNLITDTQYF | TGTGCCAGCAGCCGCGGGACAGGGAATCTGATCACAGATACGCAGTATTTT
TRBJ2-3 | - | few | TRBV20-1 | 11 | CSARGPGTQYF | TGCAGTGCTAGAGGCCCAGGTACGCAGTATTTT
TRBJ2-1 | TRBD2 | - | TRBV4-2 | 13 | CASSQGTSVEQFF | TGTGCCAGCAGCCAAGGGACTAGCGTTGAGCAGTTCTTC
TRBJ1-1 | TRBD1 | - | TRBV18 | 14 | CASSKDRDGNGAFF | TGTGCCAGCTCAAAAGACAGGGATGGAAACGGAGCTTTCTTT
TRBJ1-5 | - | - | TRBV5-8 | 17 | CASSSYRGVGGNQPQHF | TGTGCCAGCAGCTCGTATAGGGGGGTAGGAGGCAATCAGCCCCAGCATTTT
TRBJ2-2 | - | - | TRBV28 | 14 | CASIPGQNTGELFF | TGTGCCAGCATCCCGGGACAAAACACCGGGGAGCTGTTTTTT
TRBJ1-3 | - | once | TRBV1 | 17 | CTSSRSTGGAPGNTIYF | TGCACCAGCAGCCGATCGACGGGAGGAGCGCCTGGAAACACCATATATTTT
TRBJ1-1 | - | - | TRBV7-2 | 12 | CASSLSFTEAFF | TGTGCCAGCAGCTTAAGCTTCACTGAAGCTTTCTTT
TRBJ2-1 | - | once | TRBV5-1 | 16 | CASSLEGTDPTNEQFF | TGCGCCAGCAGCTTGGAAGGGACTGATCCCACCAATGAGCAGTTCTTC
TRBJ2-1 | - | - | TRBV9 | 14 | CASSAYSDSYEQFF | TGTGCCAGCAGCGCCTACTCGGACAGCTATGAGCAGTTCTTC
TRBJ2-7 | TRBD2 | - | TRBV19 | 15 | CATSIRWGGSYEQYF | TGTGCCACCTCGATCAGGTGGGGGGGCTCCTACGAGCAGTACTTC
TRBJ1-5 | - | - | TRBV6-6 | 15 | CASSTGGPGGQPQHF | TGTGCCAGCTCCACCGGGGGACCTGGAGGTCAGCCCCAGCATTTT
TRBJ2-7 | - | - | TRBV6-5 | 15 | CASSYSQQGYYEQYF | TGTGCCAGCAGTTACTCGCAACAAGGGTACTACGAGCAGTACTTC
TRBJ2-7 | TRBD2 | - | TRBV11-1 | 17 | CASSLALRSGRGYEQYF | TGTGCCAGCAGCTTAGCGCTAAGGAGCGGGAGAGGGTACGAGCAGTACTTC
TRBJ2-7 | TRBD1 | - | TRBV10-3 | 14 | CAITPDRGRGEQYF | TGTGCCATCACCCCGGACAGGGGGCGGGGGGAGCAGTACTTC
TRBJ2-5 | TRBD2 | - | TRBV5-6 | 14 | CASSPGLAEETQYF | TGTGCCAGCAGCCCGGGACTAGCGGAAGAGACCCAGTACTTC
TRBJ2-5 | - | - | TRBV30 | 12 | CAGGDNQETQYF | TGTGCCGGGGGGGACAATCAAGAGACCCAGTACTTC
TRBJ2-1 | TRBD2 | - | TRBV7-7 | 16 | CASSLAEAGGLNEQFF | TGTGCTAGCAGCTTAGCCGAGGCGGGAGGGCTAAATGAGCAGTTCTTC
TRBJ1-5 | - | - | TRBV2 | 13 | CASSETFNQPQHF | TGTGCTAGCAGTGAGACTTTTAATCAGCCCCAGCATTTT
TRBJ1-3 | - | - | TRBV5-6 | 15 | CASSPTFTSGNTIYF | TGTGCCAGCAGCCCAACATTCACCTCTGGAAACACCATATATTTT
TRBJ1-2 | - | - | TRBV7-2 | 12 | CASSHDVQGYTF | TGTGCCAGCAGCCATGATGTACAGGGCTACACCTTC
TRBJ1-3 | - | once | TRBV6-6 | 14 | CASTPGFMRNTIYF | TGTGCCAGCACCCCGGGGTTTATGAGAAACACCATATATTTT
TRBJ2-7 | TRBD1 | - | TRBV28 | 15 | CASSPSQQGEYEQYF | TGTGCCAGCAGCCCATCCCAACAGGGGGAGTACGAGCAGTACTTC
TRBJ2-1 | - | - | TRBV30 | 14 | CAWSQGSSYNEQFF | TGTGCCTGGAGCCAGGGAAGCTCCTACAATGAGCAGTTCTTC
TRBJ1-1 | TRBD1 | - | TRBV9 | 14 | CASSATTGVGEAFF | TGTGCCAGCAGCGCTACGACAGGGGTGGGTGAAGCTTTCTTT
TRBJ2-3 | - | - | TRBV7-3 | 14 | CASSFSSSTDTQYF | TGTGCCAGCAGCTTTAGTAGTAGCACAGATACGCAGTATTTT
TRBJ2-1 | - | - | TRBV7-9 | 15 | CASSLARAIYNEQFF | TGTGCCAGCAGCTTAGCGCGAGCGATCTACAATGAGCAGTTCTTC
TRBJ2-1 | - | - | TRBV7-9 | 12 | CASNVLGIEQFF | TGTGCCAGCAACGTCCTGGGTATTGAGCAGTTCTTC
TRBJ2-4 | TRBD2 | - | TRBV5-1 | 15 | CASSLEGTSMDIQYF | TGCGCCAGCAGCTTGGAAGGGACTAGCATGGACATTCAGTACTTC
TRBJ2-7 | TRBD1 | - | TRBV11-3 | 14 | CASSLGRGLWEQYF | TGTGCCAGCAGCTTAGGCAGGGGGCTCTGGGAGCAGTACTTC
TRBJ2-2 | TRBD1 | - | TRBV29-1 | 14 | CSTSGQGNTGELFF | TGCAGCACCTCGGGACAGGGTAACACCGGGGAGCTGTTTTTT
TRBJ2-1 | - | - | TRBV7-9 | 15 | CASSVQIRSYNEQFF | TGTGCCAGCAGCGTCCAGATTCGCTCCTACAATGAGCAGTTCTTC
TRBJ2-5 | - | - | TRBV19 | 16 | CASSNFGQPNQETQYF | TGTGCCAGTAGTAATTTTGGACAGCCGAACCAAGAGACCCAGTACTTC
TRBJ2-3 | TRBD2 | - | TRBV2 | 17 | CASSRGGTSGIQDTQYF | TGTGCCAGCAGTAGGGGTGGGACTAGCGGGATACAAGATACGCAGTATTTT
TRBJ2-7 | - | - | TRBV30 | 14 | CAWKGDYDEGEQYF | TGTGCCTGGAAGGGGGACTACGACGAAGGGGAGCAGTACTTC
TRBJ2-2 | - | - | TRBV2 | 13 | CASSGPTVEELFF | TGTGCCAGCAGTGGACCAACGGTGGAGGAGCTGTTTTTT
TRBJ2-7 | - | - | TRBV7-2 | 16 | CASSTPPSGAVYEQYF | TGTGCCAGCAGCACTCCACCCTCAGGGGCAGTCTACGAGCAGTACTTC
TRBJ2-7 | - | - | TRBV28 | 12 | CATDTSSYEQYF | TGTGCCACCGACACCTCCTCCTACGAGCAGTACTTC
TRBJ2-3 | - | - | TRBV20-1 | 10 | CSASTDTQYF | TGCAGTGCTAGCACAGATACGCAGTATTTT
TRBJ2-1 | TRBD2 | - | TRBV7-2 | 16 | CASSFSTSGKTGEQFF | TGTGCCAGCAGCTTCTCGACTAGCGGAAAGACGGGGGAGCAGTTCTTC
TRBJ2-1 | - | once | TRBV7-2 | 16 | CASSSYRRTGPNEQFF | TGTGCCAGCAGCTCCTATAGGAGGACTGGCCCTAATGAGCAGTTCTTC
TRBJ2-3 | - | - | TRBV28 | 14 | CARDTNPSTDTQYF | TGTGCCAGGGACACCAACCCTAGCACAGATACGCAGTATTTT
TRBJ1-3 | - | - | TRBV7-2 | 16 | CASSSRTVDSGNTIYF | TGTGCCAGCAGCTCCAGGACCGTGGACTCTGGAAACACCATATATTTT
TRBJ2-7 | - | - | TRBV13 | 16 | CASSLGEMGSLYEQYF | TGTGCCAGCAGCTTAGGAGAGATGGGCTCTCTCTACGAGCAGTACTTC